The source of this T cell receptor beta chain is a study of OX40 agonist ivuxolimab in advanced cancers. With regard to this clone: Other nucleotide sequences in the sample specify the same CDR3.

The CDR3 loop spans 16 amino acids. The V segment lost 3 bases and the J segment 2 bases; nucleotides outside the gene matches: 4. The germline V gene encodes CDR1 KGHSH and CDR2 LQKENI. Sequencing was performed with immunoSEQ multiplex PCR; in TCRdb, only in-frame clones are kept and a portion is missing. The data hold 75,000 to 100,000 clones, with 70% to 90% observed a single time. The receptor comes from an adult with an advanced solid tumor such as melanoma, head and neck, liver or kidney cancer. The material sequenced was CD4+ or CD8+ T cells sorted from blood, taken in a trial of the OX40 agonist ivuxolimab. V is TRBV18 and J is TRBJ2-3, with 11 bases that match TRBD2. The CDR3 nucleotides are TGTGCCAGCTCACCCCTAGCGGGGGGCCCCACAGATACGCAGTATTTT. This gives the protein CASSPLAGGPTDTQYF.